This is a list of T cell receptor beta chains from one sample in a study of identical twins. TCRdb passed the 5' RACE reads through MiXCR, listing each CDR3 protein once. The profile covers hundreds of thousands of distinct CDR3 sequences, with 12% appearing a single time and 7.2% taken by the ten largest. These data are also associated with another study on yellow fever vaccine responses in identical twins.

Sample: CD8+ T cells sorted from blood. All receptors come from a woman aged 18-29 years in good health. Each CDR3 is given with its conserved first and last residue.

TRBV5-1	TRBJ2-3	CASSFWTGSTDTQYF
TRBV20-1	TRBJ2-1	CSAPPESPYNEQFF
TRBV20-1	TRBJ2-3	CSARRLRADTQYF
TRBV7-9	TRBJ2-7	CASSEPTGTSYEQYF
TRBV3-1	TRBJ1-6	CASSQDSITVGNNSPLHF
TRBV5-1	TRBJ2-7	CASSLDQNYEQYF
TRBV24-1	TRBJ1-5	CATSDLDALHGRHQPQHF
TRBV7-8	TRBJ2-7	CASSPLQSLAGPTFYEQYF
TRBV11-2	TRBJ2-7	CASSLVINSYEQYF
TRBV11-2	TRBJ2-1	CASIPGQGYNEQFF
TRBV2	TRBJ2-1	CATSIGGLDYNEQFF
TRBV15	TRBJ2-5	CATSDPSSGRIQETQYF
TRBV12-3/TRBV12-4	TRBJ1-6	CASSYAVDSPLHF
TRBV29-1	TRBJ2-7	CSVNLPTSGRNEQYF
TRBV10-3	TRBJ2-1	CAISETHQRYNEQFF
TRBV3-1	TRBJ1-4	CASSQDHWTGENEKLFF
TRBV12-3/TRBV12-4	TRBJ2-2	CASSSEDRVWVTGELFF
TRBV7-6	TRBJ2-3	CASSLRSGATDTQYF
TRBV20-1	TRBJ2-2	CSARVWDRETGELFF
TRBV20-1	TRBJ2-3	CSPTLAGGRVWVTDTQYF
TRBV27	TRBJ1-1	CASSHRQEGVRSEAFF
TRBV12-3/TRBV12-4	TRBJ2-2	CASSLRTSGTANTGELFF
TRBV6-2/TRBV6-3	TRBJ2-7	CASSGTSGIDEQYF
TRBV19	TRBJ2-7	CASSQRTNGDEQYF
TRBV7-9	TRBJ2-7	CASSQGTSSFYEQYF
TRBV5-1	TRBJ2-3	CASSLVGQGTDTQYF
TRBV3-1	TRBJ2-5	CASSQVTGVQETQYF
TRBV5-6	TRBJ2-1	CASSLDRLGGLNYNEQFF
TRBV12-3/TRBV12-4	TRBJ2-7	CASSPEGAYEQYF
TRBV27	TRBJ2-3	CASSSRDRVYPSTDTQYF
TRBV19	TRBJ1-5	CASSIDSRPNQPQHF
TRBV5-5	TRBJ1-1	CASSLKNWGTNTEAFF
TRBV28	TRBJ2-7	CATSLRYEQYF
TRBV7-6	TRBJ2-3	CASSSIDRDTQYF
TRBV24-1	TRBJ2-2	CATSDLRETSGSKNTGELFF
TRBV20-1	TRBJ2-5	CSARGQGAGTQYF
TRBV10-3	TRBJ2-7	CAIVNDAYEQYF